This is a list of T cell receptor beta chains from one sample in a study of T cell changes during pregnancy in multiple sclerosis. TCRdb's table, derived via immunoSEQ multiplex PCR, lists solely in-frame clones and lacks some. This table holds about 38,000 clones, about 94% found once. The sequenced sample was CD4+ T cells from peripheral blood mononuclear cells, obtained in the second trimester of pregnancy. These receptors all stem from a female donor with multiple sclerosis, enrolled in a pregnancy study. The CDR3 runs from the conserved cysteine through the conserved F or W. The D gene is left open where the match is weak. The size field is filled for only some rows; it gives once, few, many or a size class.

CDR3: CASSPSTGLAGTYEQYF
DNA: TGCGCCAGCAGCCCCAGCACCGGACTAGCGGGAACCTACGAGCAGTACTTC
V: TRBV5-1
D: TRBD2
J: TRBJ2-7
size: -

CDR3: CASSPTLALASNTQYF
DNA: TGTGCCAGCTCTCCCACTCTGGCACTAGCGTCCAATACGCAGTATTTT
V: TRBV18
D: TRBD2
J: TRBJ2-3
size: -

CDR3: CASTLTGAQYEQYF
DNA: TGTGCCAGCACCCTAACGGGAGCCCAATACGAGCAGTACTTC
V: TRBV2
D: -
J: TRBJ2-7
size: -

CDR3: CASSLLLDSAGDEQFF
DNA: TGTGCCAGCTCACTACTACTGGACTCCGCGGGCGATGAGCAGTTCTTC
V: TRBV18
D: -
J: TRBJ2-1
size: -

CDR3: CASSLLPRGSSYNEQFF
DNA: TGTGCCAGCAGCCTCCTCCCTAGGGGAAGCTCCTACAATGAGCAGTTCTTC
V: TRBV9
D: -
J: TRBJ2-1
size: -

CDR3: CASSDRGPNYGYTF
DNA: TGTGCCAGCAGTGATAGGGGGCCCAACTATGGCTACACCTTC
V: TRBV25-1
D: TRBD1
J: TRBJ1-2
size: once

CDR3: CASSPPTPGAFF
DNA: TGTGCCAGCAGTCCACCGACTCCTGGAGCTTTCTTT
V: TRBV6-5
D: -
J: TRBJ1-1
size: -

CDR3: CASSPMSSYNEQFF
DNA: TGTGCCAGCTCACCTATGAGCTCCTACAATGAGCAGTTCTTC
V: TRBV18
D: -
J: TRBJ2-1
size: -

CDR3: CASSRPGTGKNTEAFF
DNA: TGTGCCAGTAGCCGTCCCGGGACAGGGAAAAACACTGAAGCTTTCTTT
V: TRBV19
D: TRBD1
J: TRBJ1-1
size: -

CDR3: CASSPSEGSNQPQHF
DNA: TGTGCCAGCAGTCCCAGCGAGGGTAGCAATCAGCCCCAGCATTTT
V: TRBV28
D: -
J: TRBJ1-5
size: -

CDR3: CASSLARDSPQFF
DNA: TGTGCCAGCAGCTTAGCTAGGGACAGTCCACAGTTCTTC
V: TRBV7-2
D: TRBD1
J: TRBJ2-1
size: -

CDR3: CASSVGTEYGYTF
DNA: TGTGCCAGCAGCGTAGGGACTGAGTATGGCTACACCTTC
V: TRBV5-5
D: -
J: TRBJ1-2
size: -

CDR3: CASTPASGRAGEQYF
DNA: TGTGCCAGCACCCCAGCAAGCGGGAGGGCCGGCGAGCAGTACTTC
V: TRBV6-5
D: TRBD2
J: TRBJ2-7
size: -

CDR3: CAWRWASGRSTDTQYF
DNA: TGTGCCTGGAGATGGGCTAGCGGGAGGTCCACAGATACGCAGTATTTT
V: TRBV30
D: TRBD2
J: TRBJ2-3
size: -

CDR3: CASSQVGQGSSEQYF
DNA: TGTGCCAGCAGCCAAGTGGGGCAGGGTAGTAGCGAGCAGTACTTC
V: TRBV4-2
D: -
J: TRBJ2-7
size: few

CDR3: CASSNCRTSGRGCEQYF
DNA: TGTGCCAGCAGCAACTGCAGGACTAGCGGGAGGGGATGCGAGCAGTACTTC
V: TRBV7-8
D: TRBD2
J: TRBJ2-7
size: -

CDR3: CASSRFNRFTQYF
DNA: TGTGCCAGCAGCCGGTTTAACCGGTTTACGCAGTATTTT
V: TRBV14
D: -
J: TRBJ2-3
size: -

CDR3: CASSLQGEYTEAFF
DNA: TGTGCCAGCAGCCTACAGGGGGAGTACACTGAAGCTTTCTTT
V: TRBV6-5
D: TRBD1
J: TRBJ1-1
size: -

CDR3: CASSIPARTQMNTEAFF
DNA: TGTGCCAGTAGTATTCCGGCCAGGACACAGATGAACACTGAAGCTTTCTTT
V: TRBV19
D: -
J: TRBJ1-1
size: -

CDR3: CASSSDYGYTF
DNA: TGTGCCAGCAGCAGCGACTATGGCTACACCTTC
V: TRBV2
D: -
J: TRBJ1-2
size: -

CDR3: CASHTGIRGVSGNTIYF
DNA: TGTGCCAGCCATACAGGGATCAGGGGAGTCTCTGGAAACACCATATATTTT
V: TRBV19
D: -
J: TRBJ1-3
size: -

CDR3: CASSGPTVKGTEAFF
DNA: TGTGCCAGCAGCGGACCGACAGTGAAGGGGACTGAAGCTTTCTTT
V: TRBV6-6
D: -
J: TRBJ1-1
size: -

CDR3: CASSPGGLAGGDFNEQFF
DNA: TGTGCCAGCAGCCCAGGGGGACTAGCGGGAGGGGATTTTAATGAGCAGTTCTTC
V: TRBV5-4
D: TRBD2
J: TRBJ2-1
size: -

CDR3: CASGSHQAGVGDEQFF
DNA: TGTGCTAGTGGTTCACACCAAGCGGGAGTAGGGGATGAGCAGTTCTTC
V: TRBV12-5
D: TRBD2
J: TRBJ2-1
size: -

CDR3: CASSLLLDFRSYEQYF
DNA: TGTGCCAGCAGCCTCCTTCTGGACTTTCGCTCCTACGAGCAGTACTTC
V: TRBV7-8
D: -
J: TRBJ2-7
size: -

CDR3: CASSLAAGIANEKLFF
DNA: TGTGCCAGCAGCTTAGCCGCAGGGATCGCTAATGAAAAACTGTTTTTT
V: TRBV7-2
D: -
J: TRBJ1-4
size: -

CDR3: CASSVGTGGSQPQHF
DNA: TGTGCCAGCAGCGTTGGGACAGGGGGCTCTCAGCCCCAGCATTTT
V: TRBV9
D: TRBD1
J: TRBJ1-5
size: -

CDR3: CASSLDQRSSYNEQFF
DNA: TGTGCCAGCAGCTTAGATCAGCGGAGCTCCTACAATGAGCAGTTCTTC
V: TRBV11-3
D: -
J: TRBJ2-1
size: -

CDR3: CASSLGQYYGYTF
DNA: TGTGCCAGCAGTCTGGGACAGTACTATGGCTACACCTTC
V: TRBV28
D: TRBD1
J: TRBJ1-2
size: once

CDR3: CASSMRTGSNTGELFF
DNA: TGTGCCAGTAGTATGCGGACAGGGTCGAACACCGGGGAGCTGTTTTTT
V: TRBV19
D: TRBD1
J: TRBJ2-2
size: -

CDR3: CASSRGGQVPPRQTEAFF
DNA: TGTGCCAGCAGTCGAGGGGGACAGGTTCCTCCCCGTCAGACTGAAGCTTTCTTT
V: TRBV7-9
D: TRBD1
J: TRBJ1-1
size: -

CDR3: CASSDTTDTQYF
DNA: TGTGCCAGCAGCGACACCACAGATACGCAGTATTTT
V: TRBV7-8
D: -
J: TRBJ2-3
size: -

CDR3: CASSLSTGAGANVLTF
DNA: TGTGCCAGCAGCTTATCGACAGGGGCTGGGGCCAACGTCCTGACTTTC
V: TRBV7-2
D: TRBD1
J: TRBJ2-6
size: -

CDR3: CASTPGIRETQYF
DNA: TGTGCCAGCACCCCGGGGATTCGTGAGACCCAGTACTTC
V: TRBV28
D: -
J: TRBJ2-5
size: -

CDR3: CASSVGLGVEAFF
DNA: TGTGCCAGCAGCGTAGGATTAGGAGTTGAAGCTTTCTTT
V: TRBV9
D: -
J: TRBJ1-1
size: -

CDR3: CASSIGTQGNTEAFF
DNA: TGCGCCAGCTCCATAGGGACTCAGGGGAACACTGAAGCTTTCTTT
V: TRBV5-1
D: -
J: TRBJ1-1
size: -

CDR3: CASSLHRVDLSNQPQHF
DNA: TGTGCCAGCAGTTTACACAGGGTCGATCTTAGCAATCAGCCCCAGCATTTT
V: TRBV28
D: -
J: TRBJ1-5
size: once

CDR3: CASAKTGGQETQYF
DNA: TGTGCCAGTGCCAAAACGGGGGGGCAAGAGACCCAGTACTTC
V: TRBV19
D: TRBD2
J: TRBJ2-5
size: -

CDR3: CASSSGMTGTFYGYTF
DNA: TGTGCCAGCAGCTCGGGGATGACAGGGACCTTCTATGGCTACACCTTC
V: TRBV5-5
D: TRBD1
J: TRBJ1-2
size: -

CDR3: CASSPPGTSLRGEQFF
DNA: TGTGCCAGCAGCCCTCCCGGGACTAGCCTTAGGGGTGAGCAGTTCTTC
V: TRBV28
D: TRBD2
J: TRBJ2-1
size: -

CDR3: CASAASGTFYYEQYF
DNA: TGTGCCAGCGCGGCTAGCGGGACTTTCTACTACGAGCAGTACTTC
V: TRBV28
D: TRBD2
J: TRBJ2-7
size: -

CDR3: CASSRQGEVGKTQYF
DNA: TGTGCCAGCAGCAGACAGGGAGAAGTGGGAAAGACCCAGTACTTC
V: TRBV2
D: TRBD1
J: TRBJ2-5
size: -

CDR3: CASSTGFSNQPQHF
DNA: TGTGCCAGCAGTACAGGGTTTAGCAATCAGCCCCAGCATTTT
V: TRBV2
D: -
J: TRBJ1-5
size: -

CDR3: CASSPGGRAGNEQFF
DNA: TGTGCCAGCTCACCTGGCGGGAGGGCCGGGAATGAGCAGTTCTTC
V: TRBV18
D: TRBD2
J: TRBJ2-1
size: -

CDR3: CASSLDSGNTIYF
DNA: TGTGCCAGCAGTCTAGACAGTGGAAACACCATATATTTT
V: TRBV5-4
D: -
J: TRBJ1-3
size: -

CDR3: CASLSGGYEQYF
DNA: TGTGCCAGCCTGTCGGGGGGCTACGAGCAGTACTTC
V: TRBV19
D: TRBD2
J: TRBJ2-7
size: -

CDR3: CASSSPGEQYF
DNA: TGTGCCAGCAGCTCCCCGGGCGAGCAGTACTTC
V: TRBV6-5
D: -
J: TRBJ2-7
size: -

CDR3: CASSIGLKTDTQYF
DNA: TGTGCCAGTAGTATAGGGCTGAAAACAGATACGCAGTATTTT
V: TRBV19
D: -
J: TRBJ2-3
size: -

CDR3: CASSISTGDNSPLHF
DNA: TGCGCCAGCAGCATTTCGACAGGGGATAATTCACCCCTCCACTTT
V: TRBV5-1
D: TRBD1
J: TRBJ1-6
size: -

CDR3: CASSPKGGFYTF
DNA: TGTGCCAGCTCACCGAAAGGAGGCTTCTACACCTTC
V: TRBV18
D: -
J: TRBJ1-2
size: -

CDR3: CASSSGTEMNTEAFF
DNA: TGCGCCAGCAGCTCGGGGACAGAGATGAACACTGAAGCTTTCTTT
V: TRBV5-1
D: TRBD1
J: TRBJ1-1
size: -